This TCR beta chain was retrieved from a study of early T cells in non-severe SARS-CoV-2 infection. TCRdb reprocessed the 5' RACE reads via MiXCR and lists one record per CDR3 protein. The sample yields around 61,000 distinct CDR3 sequences, roughly 16% seen once. The CDR3 covers 10 residues. Trimming cost V 6 bases and J 8 bases, with 10 bases left between them. The germline CDR1 and CDR2 sequences are DFQATT and SNEGSKA (reference sequence). At least ten counts were recorded for this clonotype. The source material was whole blood, sampled at baseline. This clonotype originated in an adult who was a healthcare worker with PCR-confirmed SARS-CoV-2 infection or an uninfected control (not recorded which). V is TRBV20-1 and J is TRBJ1-1; no definite D call. The DNA for the CDR3 is TGCAGTGCGGTAGACCTCGAAGCTTTCTTT. Translating it yields CSAVDLEAFF.